The entry below gives a single T cell receptor (beta chain) sequence along with its context. As yet, its antigen is unknown. This CDR3 is built from 15 residues. The data are from a study of cytomegalovirus exposure and HLA in healthy donors. Study results and caveats: Later on, a genetic analysis was performed. It linked a missense variant in DCLRE1C with V- and J-gene trimming of TCR beta.

Donors were nominally healthy when sampled, though unrecorded immune exposures were likely. Vbeta (60) and Jbeta (13) primers were used in the PCR. Some clones are missing from TCRdb's copy, which holds only in-frame ones; the method was immunoSEQ multiplex PCR. Here the sample spans 75,000 to 100,000 clones, 55% to 75% being singletons. The specimen was PBMCs. This chain uses TRBV7-5 with TRBJ1-1; the D segment call TRBD1 is taken from the table without a DNA check. TRBV7-5 is given as a pseudogene. This receptor was obtained from a man aged 55 to 70 in good health and CMV-seronegative. The CDR3 DNA is TGTGTCAGAAGCTTAGTTTGGACAGGCCACACTGAAGCTTTCTTT. It codes for CVRSLVWTGHTEAFF.